Sequencing of this T cell receptor (beta chain) was carried out in a study of cytomegalovirus exposure and HLA in healthy donors. Germline-derived CDR1 and CDR2 are SGHRS and YFSETQ. The V segment lost 3 bases and the J segment 3 bases; nucleotides outside the gene matches: 4. The CDR3 loop spans 14 amino acids. It was with 60 Vbeta and 13 Jbeta primers that the PCR ran. Measured with immunoSEQ multiplex PCR; TCRdb has only the in-frame clones, and not every one. The sample lists 99,000 or so clones; approximately 82% were seen once. Details on this clone: As yet, its antigen is unknown.

Study-level findings and limits: The study assumed roughly uniform donor sequencing depth for presence/absence analyses. When analyzed later, a missense DCLRE1C variant was found to be linked to TCR beta V- and J-gene trimming. Per a prior analysis, the majority of TCR beta V segments were productive roughly 87% or roughly 30% of the time.

The chain carries TRBV5-1 and TRBJ1-1, with 8 bases lining up with TRBD1. Sequencing was done on a sample of PBMCs. This TCR derives from a man aged 40-55 years in good health and CMV-seropositive. CDR3 residues: CASSWTGRDTEAFF. CDR3 in DNA: TGCGCCAGCAGCTGGACAGGGCGGGACACTGAAGCTTTCTTT.